The rows below give T cell receptor beta chains drawn from one sample of a study of T cell changes during pregnancy in multiple sclerosis. Assay used: immunoSEQ multiplex PCR; TCRdb lists only in-frame clones, some missing. The sample consists of fewer than 15,000 clones, 65% to 90% of them appearing once. Sequencing was performed on CD8+ T cells from peripheral blood mononuclear cells, taken in the first trimester of pregnancy. The receptors were sampled from a female donor with multiple sclerosis, enrolled in a pregnancy study. CDR3s include the opening cysteine and the closing phenylalanine or tryptophan. D genes are given only for firm matches. Size values are once, few and many counts, or a class for expanded clones, and some rows have none.

14 TRBJ2-3 TRBD2 once TRBV19 TGTGCCAGTAGCCTTACGTCTAGCGGGGCCCAGTGGTATTTT CASSLTSSGAQWYF
12 TRBJ2-7 - - TRBV4-2 TGTGCCAGCAGCCAAGAGACAAACGAGCAGTACTTC CASSQETNEQYF
14 TRBJ1-5 TRBD1 once TRBV6-5 TGTGCCAGCAGTACGGACAGGGGTGGTCAGCCCCAGCATTTT CASSTDRGGQPQHF
12 TRBJ2-7 - - TRBV9 TGTGCCAGCAGCGCCAATTCCTACGAGCAGTACTTC CASSANSYEQYF
16 TRBJ2-7 TRBD2 - TRBV13 TGTGCCAGCACCAATCGACTAGCGGGGGCTCTCTACGAGCAGTACTTC CASTNRLAGALYEQYF
18 TRBJ2-7 - - TRBV4-1 TGCGCCAGCAGCCAGCCTGCTTCCGGGACTCGGCGGTTCTACGAGCAGTACTTC CASSQPASGTRRFYEQYF
16 TRBJ2-5 - - TRBV5-8 TGTGCCAGCAGCCCGGAACACAGGGCTTACCAAGAGACCCAGTACTTC CASSPEHRAYQETQYF
15 TRBJ2-2 TRBD2 - TRBV7-8 TGTGCCAGCAGCTTAGTCGCGCGGGGGGTCGGGGAGCTGTTTTTT CASSLVARGVGELFF
14 TRBJ1-2 - - TRBV27 TGTGCCAGCAGTGCCTCAGGGGATGACTATGGCTACACCTTC CASSASGDDYGYTF
14 TRBJ2-5 - few TRBV30 TGTGCCTGGAGTGTGCGGGGTAGCGCAGAGACCCAGTACTTC CAWSVRGSAETQYF
15 TRBJ2-7 - - TRBV27 TGTGCCAGCAGTTTGGTGCAGGGTACCTCCTACGAGCAGTACTTC CASSLVQGTSYEQYF
13 TRBJ2-3 - - TRBV6-1 TGTGCCAGCAGGGTCGCGGGGACAGATACGCAGTATTTT CASRVAGTDTQYF
16 TRBJ1-1 - few TRBV6-1 TGTGCCAGCAGTGACACCCTGGTACATCAGAACACTGAAGCTTTCTTT CASSDTLVHQNTEAFF
14 TRBJ1-2 TRBD1 - TRBV30 TGTGCCTGGAGTAAGGACAGGGCCTTCGATGGCTACACCTTC CAWSKDRAFDGYTF
13 TRBJ2-7 TRBD1 - TRBV7-9 TGTGCCAGCAGGGGACAGGGGGCCGGCGAGCAGTACTTC CASRGQGAGEQYF
16 TRBJ1-1 TRBD1 - TRBV11-2 TGTGCCAGCAGCGCTCCCAGGGGGCAGGTGAACACTGAAGCTTTCTTT CASSAPRGQVNTEAFF
15 TRBJ2-6 - - TRBV6-5 TGTGCCAGCAGTTACGCAGTCTCTGGGGCCAACGTCCTGACTTTC CASSYAVSGANVLTF
16 TRBJ2-1 TRBD2 - TRBV4-1 TGCGCCAGCAGCCAAGTAGCGGGGGGGCAGTACAATGAGCAGTTCTTC CASSQVAGGQYNEQFF
14 TRBJ2-3 TRBD2 - TRBV19 TGTGCCACCCGGATCACGGGGGGGGCGGATACGCAGTATTTT CATRITGGADTQYF
13 TRBJ1-2 - once TRBV29-1 TGCAGCGTTCCCCCAGAGGGATATTATGGCTACACCTTC CSVPPEGYYGYTF
22 TRBJ2-2 TRBD2 - TRBV9 TGTGCCAGCAGCGGTACTAGCGGGAGAGCCGAAGGCTCTGTCGCGAACACCGGGGAGCTGTTTTTT CASSGTSGRAEGSVANTGELFF
14 TRBJ2-1 - - TRBV6-1 TGTGCCAGCAGTGAAGTACTAGAGGTGGGTGAGCAGTTCTTC CASSEVLEVGEQFF
15 TRBJ2-1 - - TRBV27 TGTGCCAGCACTCACCAAGGGGGCTCCTACAATGAGCAGTTCTTC CASTHQGGSYNEQFF
14 TRBJ2-2 - - TRBV6-1 TGTGCCAGCAGTGAAGGGACAGACACCGGGGAGCTGTTTTTT CASSEGTDTGELFF
15 TRBJ2-3 - - TRBV6-4 TGTGCCAGCAGTGAAGGCGGGTCTAGCACAGATACGCAGTATTTT CASSEGGSSTDTQYF
15 TRBJ2-1 TRBD2 - TRBV6-4 TGTGCCAGCAGTGACGAGCCTAGCGGGAGCAATGAGCAGTTCTTC CASSDEPSGSNEQFF
14 TRBJ1-5 TRBD1 - TRBV6-1 TGTGCCACCGCTCGACAGGGACTGGATCAGCCCCAGCATTTT CATARQGLDQPQHF
12 TRBJ2-7 - - TRBV9 TGTGCCAGCAGCCCCAGCGACGACGAGCAGTACTTC CASSPSDDEQYF